The rows below give T cell receptor beta chains drawn from one sample of a study of OX40 agonist ivuxolimab in advanced cancers. Profiled with immunoSEQ multiplex PCR; TCRdb holds only in-frame clones, not every one. The sample carries roughly 56,000 clones, approximately 85% recorded once. Here the sequenced sample was CD4+ or CD8+ T cells sorted from blood, taken in a trial of the OX40 agonist ivuxolimab. These receptors all stem from an adult with an advanced solid tumor such as melanoma, head and neck, liver or kidney cancer. The CDR3 runs from the conserved cysteine through the conserved F or W. The D gene is left open where the match is weak. Clone size is shown for a subset of rows, as once, few, many or a class of expanded clone.

CDR3nt	CDR3aa	abundance	j_gene	v_gene	d_gene
TGTGCCAGCAGCATGGACAGGGGTGAGACCCAGTACTTC	CASSMDRGETQYF	once	TRBJ2-5	TRBV6-4	TRBD1
TGTGCCAGCAGTTACGGGGCGGGGATCTACGAGCAGTACTTC	CASSYGAGIYEQYF	-	TRBJ2-7	TRBV6-5	-
TGTGCCTGGAGTGTAGCGACAGGCACAGATACGCAGTATTTT	CAWSVATGTDTQYF	-	TRBJ2-3	TRBV30	-
TGTGCCAGCAGCCCTAACCATGGGACCGGGGAGCTGTTTTTT	CASSPNHGTGELFF	-	TRBJ2-2	TRBV14	-
TGTGCCAGCAGCAAAGGGGGGACTAGCGGAACACAAGAGACCCAGTACTTC	CASSKGGTSGTQETQYF	-	TRBJ2-5	TRBV21-1	-
TGTGCCAGCAGTTCCCATGAGGCGAGGGAGACCCAGTACTTC	CASSSHEARETQYF	-	TRBJ2-5	TRBV27	-
TGTGCCAGCAGCTTAGACGGTCGTTCCTACGAGCAGTACTTC	CASSLDGRSYEQYF	-	TRBJ2-7	TRBV7-2	-
TGTGCCAGCTCACCATCCCGGGATCAGCCCCAGCATTTT	CASSPSRDQPQHF	-	TRBJ1-5	TRBV18	-
TGTGCCAGCAGCTTAGCGGGACAGAACACTGAAGCTTTCTTT	CASSLAGQNTEAFF	-	TRBJ1-1	TRBV7-2	-
TGTGCCAGCAATCCCCAGAGCTCCTACAATGAGCAGTTCTTC	CASNPQSSYNEQFF	-	TRBJ2-1	TRBV28	-
TGTGCCAGCAGCTTAGGGAAGCGGGACATACTCACTTTCTTT	CASSLGKRDILTFF	-	TRBJ1-1	TRBV7-2	-
TGTGCCAGCAGCCCGCCCGAAGGGGAAGGGTCACCCCTCCACTTT	CASSPPEGEGSPLHF	-	TRBJ1-6	TRBV7-9	-
TGTGCCTGGAGTGTCGGGACAGCGAACACCGGGGAGCTGTTTTTT	CAWSVGTANTGELFF	-	TRBJ2-2	TRBV30	TRBD1
TGTGCCAGCAGCTTAGATAGGGGAGGGCTAGAGACCCAGTACTTC	CASSLDRGGLETQYF	once	TRBJ2-5	TRBV11-3	TRBD2
TGTGCCAGCAGTTCGAATGGCTACACCTTC	CASSSNGYTF	-	TRBJ1-2	TRBV28	-
TGTGCCAGCAGCCAACACTCGGACGGCTCCTACGAGCAGTACTTC	CASSQHSDGSYEQYF	-	TRBJ2-7	TRBV6-5	-
TGTGCCAGCAGCCCGGGTAGGGCCTCACCCCTCCACTTT	CASSPGRASPLHF	-	TRBJ1-6	TRBV5-6	-
TGTGCCAGTAGTATTCTTGGCGGGGAGGCCCAAGAGACCCAGTACTTC	CASSILGGEAQETQYF	-	TRBJ2-5	TRBV19	-
TGTGCCAGCAGCTTTTTTAATTCACCCCTCCACTTT	CASSFFNSPLHF	-	TRBJ1-6	TRBV11-2	-
TGTGCCAGCAGCTTTAGCGGGAACCCCTACGAGCAGTACTTC	CASSFSGNPYEQYF	-	TRBJ2-7	TRBV11-2	TRBD2
TGTGCCAGCAGTCAGGGGGTTCTATTCAATCAGCCCCAGCATTTT	CASSQGVLFNQPQHF	few	TRBJ1-5	TRBV28	TRBD1
TGTGCCATCAGTGAGTCGACGGGGGGTTTGGAGACTGAAGCTTTCTTT	CAISESTGGLETEAFF	-	TRBJ1-1	TRBV10-3	-
TGTGCCTGGAGGGTCCTAGCGGGACGAGGGGCTACAGATACGCAGTATTTT	CAWRVLAGRGATDTQYF	-	TRBJ2-3	TRBV30	TRBD2
TGCGCCAGCAGCTTGCAATACAATGAGCAGTTCTTC	CASSLQYNEQFF	-	TRBJ2-1	TRBV5-1	-
TGCGCCAGCAGCCCCGACAGTAACTTCGGGCCCCAGCATTTT	CASSPDSNFGPQHF	-	TRBJ1-5	TRBV5-1	-
TGTGCCAGCGGAACGGGTACCACAGATACGCAGTATTTT	CASGTGTTDTQYF	-	TRBJ2-3	TRBV11-3	-
TGTGCCAGCAGTCCCCGGTTCCCCCGCGGGGAGCAGTTCTTC	CASSPRFPRGEQFF	-	TRBJ2-1	TRBV28	-
TGCGCCAGCAGCCAAGGGGCTAGCGGGAGTCAAGAGACCCAGTACTTC	CASSQGASGSQETQYF	-	TRBJ2-5	TRBV5-5	TRBD2
TGTGCCATCAGTCCTACCACGACAGGGGACTCCTACAATGAGCAGTTCTTC	CAISPTTTGDSYNEQFF	-	TRBJ2-1	TRBV10-3	TRBD1
TGTGCCAGCACTAAGGGGGGGAGAACCTATGGCTACACCTTC	CASTKGGRTYGYTF	once	TRBJ1-2	TRBV6-1	-
TGTGCCAGCAGCTTGTTAGGGGGCAGGGACAATCAGCCCCAGCATTTT	CASSLLGGRDNQPQHF	-	TRBJ1-5	TRBV5-8	TRBD1
TGTGCCAGCAGCCCCGACCCTCTAGCGGCGGGGTGGCAGTTCTTC	CASSPDPLAAGWQFF	-	TRBJ2-1	TRBV7-9	TRBD2
TGTGCCAGCAGCACGAACAGGGGTGGAAAACTGTTTTTT	CASSTNRGGKLFF	-	TRBJ1-4	TRBV7-2	TRBD1
TGCGCCAGCAGCTTGGAGGAGGGCTTGAATGAGCAGTTCTTC	CASSLEEGLNEQFF	-	TRBJ2-1	TRBV5-1	-
TGTGCCATCAGTGATTCGTTGGAGGGCAGTTACTCCTACGAGCAGTACTTC	CAISDSLEGSYSYEQYF	-	TRBJ2-7	TRBV10-3	-
TGTGCCAGCAGCAAAGGGTCCCTGGAGACCCAGTACTTC	CASSKGSLETQYF	-	TRBJ2-5	TRBV21-1	-
TGTGCCAGCAGCCAAGATGTTCTGCTTAGCAATGAGCAGTTCTTC	CASSQDVLLSNEQFF	-	TRBJ2-1	TRBV4-2	-
TGTGCCAGTAGTATCCCCTCAGACAGGGGAGGTGGCTACACCTTC	CASSIPSDRGGGYTF	once	TRBJ1-2	TRBV19	TRBD1
TGTGCCAGCAGTTTATCCGGGGGAGTGGGCGGGAGGATCACAGATACGCAGTATTTT	CASSLSGGVGGRITDTQYF	-	TRBJ2-3	TRBV27	TRBD2
TGTGCCAGCAGCTTATCCCCTAGCGCCACCGGGGAGCTGTTTTTT	CASSLSPSATGELFF	-	TRBJ2-2	TRBV7-6	-
TGCAGTGCTGAGGGAGACAATGAGCAGTTCTTC	CSAEGDNEQFF	-	TRBJ2-1	TRBV20-1	-
TGTGCCAGCAGTCGACGCGGGGGGGACGGCAATCAGCCCCAGCATTTT	CASSRRGGDGNQPQHF	-	TRBJ1-5	TRBV28	-
TGTGCCAGCAGCTTCGGGGACGAAGAGACCCAGTACTTC	CASSFGDEETQYF	-	TRBJ2-5	TRBV11-1	-
TGTGCCAGCAGCCGGGGACTAGCGGGCTACACCGGGGAGCTGTTTTTT	CASSRGLAGYTGELFF	-	TRBJ2-2	TRBV5-6	TRBD2
TGTGCCAGCAGCTTCGACAGGGGACGCCGCAATCAGCCCCAGCATTTT	CASSFDRGRRNQPQHF	-	TRBJ1-5	TRBV5-6	TRBD1
TGTGCCAGCAGGCTAGACAGGGACGCTGAAGCTTTCTTT	CASRLDRDAEAFF	once	TRBJ1-1	TRBV28	TRBD1